This T cell receptor beta chain was captured by sequencing in a study of control samples from healthy donors and cancer patients. In this sample, this clone turned up once. This table comes from immunoSEQ multiplex PCR, and its TCRdb copy is limited to in-frame clones, with some not included. The table records roughly 170,000 clones, under 95% of them present only once. CDR1 and CDR2 from the germline V gene are MNHEY and SVGEGT. J gave up 7 bases and V 2 bases, and 7 bases lay outside the gene matches. The CDR3 covers 15 residues. This receptor was taken from a woman aged 18 to 35 in good health. The sequencing sample was made of blood. The chain recombines TRBV6-2 or TRBV6-3 with TRBJ1-2, with 10 bases matching TRBD1. The CDR3 bases are TGTGCCAGCAGTTACGCGGGACAGGGGAGAAGTGGCTACACCTTC. Protein: CASSYAGQGRSGYTF.